Listed here is a single TCR beta chain. Its antigen is currently unknown. V shed 2 bases and J 2 bases; nucleotides not matched to a gene: 8. There are 17 residues in the CDR3. CDR1 is LNHNV, CDR2 YYDKDF, per germline (reference sequence). It was with 60 Vbeta and 13 Jbeta primers that the PCR ran. Sequencing was performed with immunoSEQ multiplex PCR; in TCRdb, only in-frame clones are kept and a portion is missing. The sample carries about 140,000 clones, more than 75% recorded once. The sample comes from a study of cytomegalovirus exposure and HLA in healthy donors. Notes on the study in general: In most subjects, TCR beta sequences reportedly gave accurate predictions of HLA-A and HLA-B alleles.

The V call is TRBV15, the J call TRBJ1-3; 8 bases map to TRBD1. The material sequenced was PBMCs. The sequence was obtained from a middle-aged woman in good health and CMV-seropositive. CDR3 amino acids: CATSRRRQGLTGNTIYF. CDR3 sequence (DNA): TGTGCCACCAGCAGAAGACGACAGGGGCTTACTGGAAACACCATATATTTT.